What follows is one T cell receptor (beta chain) and its context. Its antigen is still unknown. It has no much larger one-base neighbor in the sample; base qualities were not kept. As encoded in the germline V gene, CDR1 is SGHRS while CDR2 is YFSETQ. The junction carries 14 bases between V and J, which are trimmed by 7 bases and 6 bases respectively. From cysteine to phenylalanine, the CDR3 is 13 amino acids long. Only the CDR3 portion is preserved as DNA: 39 bases, with reading frame beginning at the first base. The sample originates from a study of blood T cell repertoires in COVID-19 (dated by TCRdb to between 2020 and 2021). About the full investigation: The collaborator samples originated in the United States, Italy and Spain and spanned the acute and convalescent phases of COVID-19. The prospective study material was composed of cDNA or gDNA derived from T cells, B-cell-depleted T cells, or PBMCs. Subjects who had been exposed to COVID-19, were actively infected with it, or had recovered from it provided the deeply sampled blood TCRbeta repertoires that made up the dataset. The repertoires were released in a freely available public database meant as a resource for research on the immune response to SARS-CoV-2. Samples were obtained from the ongoing ImmuneRACE study (first 160 participants) and from 950 to 1,500 subjects provided by 6 global collaborators. Sample metadata almost always included a de-identified subject ID, COVID-19 status, age in years and sex. HLA class I and class II types, where available, came from metadata supplied by the sample provider rather than from assay-based typing. Here is what the overall study found, with its caveats: Clinical and demographic metadata were provided uncurated, with the amount varying by source and participant.

Participants in the prospective study were enrolled through a virtual design, were aged about 18 to 90 years, and lived in fewer than 30 United States geographic areas. In the prospective study, cohorts were assigned on the basis of participant-reported clinical history obtained from a screening survey and a study questionnaire. For ImmuneRACE Cohort 3, a participant was defined as recovered based on two consecutive negative NP/OP PCR tests, clearance by a healthcare professional, or resolution of symptoms. Mobile phlebotomists in the prospective study collected whole blood, serum and a nasopharyngeal or oropharyngeal swab from every participant. Participants in the prospective study had the option to provide additional blood draws and questionnaires over an approximately 2-month period. Blood samples from the prospective study were shipped frozen or at room temperature prior to DNA extraction.

The immunoSEQ Assay, a bias-controlled multiplex PCR, was used to amplify TCRbeta CDR3 regions from genomic DNA. For the original study's pipeline: The number of nucleated cells in each sample was estimated from the amplification of reference gene primers within the assay. To quantify the absolute abundance of each unique TCRbeta CDR3 rearrangement, sequence reads were collapsed and filtered. For each sample, productive Simpson clonality was calculated as the square root of Simpson's diversity index over productive rearrangements. Drawn from immuneACCESS, this table holds only the in-frame rearrangements with V and J called that TCRdb kept. Clones are partly lost; checked studies trace under half to an unresolved V gene and leave the rest unexplained. D and trimming were read from the DNA, whereas the V and J calls and clone size are those reported in that table. This sample comprises 300,000 or so clones, roughly 87% of them detected only once. The top ten clones comprise more than 0.8% of the sample.

Recombination connected TRBV5-1 to TRBJ2-1; a tentative D call is TRBD2 (7 bases match). The receptor's source is a woman aged 25 to 39 who had recovered from COVID-19. The sample was PBMCs or T cells enriched from blood (not recorded which). The DNA sequence is TGCGCCAGCGCGAGGGAGGGGGGCAATGAGCAGTTCTTC. This translates into CASAREGGNEQFF.